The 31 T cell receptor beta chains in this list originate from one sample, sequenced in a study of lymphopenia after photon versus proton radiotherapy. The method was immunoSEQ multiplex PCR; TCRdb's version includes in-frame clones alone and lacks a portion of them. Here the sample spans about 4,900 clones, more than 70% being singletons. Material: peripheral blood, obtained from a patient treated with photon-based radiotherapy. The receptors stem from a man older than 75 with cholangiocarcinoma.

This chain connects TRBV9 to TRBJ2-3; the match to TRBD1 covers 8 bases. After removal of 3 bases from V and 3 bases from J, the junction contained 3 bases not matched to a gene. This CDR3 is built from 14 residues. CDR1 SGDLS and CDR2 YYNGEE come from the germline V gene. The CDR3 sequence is CASSERQGTDTQYF. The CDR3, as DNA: TGTGCCAGCAGCGAACGACAGGGGACAGATACGCAGTATTTT.

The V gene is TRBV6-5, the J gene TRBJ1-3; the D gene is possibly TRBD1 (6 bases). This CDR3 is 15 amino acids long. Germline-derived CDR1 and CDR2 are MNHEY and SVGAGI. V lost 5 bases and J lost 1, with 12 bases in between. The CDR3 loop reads CASSTSQGSGNTIYF. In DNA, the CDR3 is TGTGCCAGCAGTACCTCGCAGGGGTCTGGAAACACCATATATTTT.

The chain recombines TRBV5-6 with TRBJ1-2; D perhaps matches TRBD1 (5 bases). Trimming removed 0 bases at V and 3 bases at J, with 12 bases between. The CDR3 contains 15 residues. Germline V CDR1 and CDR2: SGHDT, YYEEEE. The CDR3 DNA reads TGTGCCAGCAGCTTGGCTCTGGGGCGCGACTATGGCTACACCTTC. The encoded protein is CASSLALGRDYGYTF.

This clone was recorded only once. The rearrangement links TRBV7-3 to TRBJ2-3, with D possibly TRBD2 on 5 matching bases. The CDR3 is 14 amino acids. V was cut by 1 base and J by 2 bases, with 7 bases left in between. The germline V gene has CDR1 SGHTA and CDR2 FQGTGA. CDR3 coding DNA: TGTGCCAGCAGCTTAAGAGGGTTCACAGATACGCAGTATTTT. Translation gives CASSLRGFTDTQYF.

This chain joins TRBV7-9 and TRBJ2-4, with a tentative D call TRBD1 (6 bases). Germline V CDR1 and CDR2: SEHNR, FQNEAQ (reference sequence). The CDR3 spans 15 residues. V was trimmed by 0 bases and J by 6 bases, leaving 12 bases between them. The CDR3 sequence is CASSLAVLGANIQYF. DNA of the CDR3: TGTGCCAGCAGCTTAGCGGTCCTGGGGGCAAACATTCAGTACTTC.

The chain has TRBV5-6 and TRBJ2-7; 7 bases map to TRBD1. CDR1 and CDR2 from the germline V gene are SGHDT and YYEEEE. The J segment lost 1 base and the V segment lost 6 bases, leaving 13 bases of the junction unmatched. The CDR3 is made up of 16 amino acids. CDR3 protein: CASTPSGAGGSYEQYF. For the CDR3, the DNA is TGTGCCAGCACTCCTTCCGGGGCAGGGGGATCCTACGAGCAGTACTTC. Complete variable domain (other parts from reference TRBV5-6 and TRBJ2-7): DAGVTQSPTHLIKTRGQQVTLRCSPKSGHDTVSWYQQALGQGPQFIFQYYEEEERQRGNFPDRFSGHQFPNYSSELNVNALLLGDSALYLCASTPSGAGGSYEQYFGPGTRLTVT.

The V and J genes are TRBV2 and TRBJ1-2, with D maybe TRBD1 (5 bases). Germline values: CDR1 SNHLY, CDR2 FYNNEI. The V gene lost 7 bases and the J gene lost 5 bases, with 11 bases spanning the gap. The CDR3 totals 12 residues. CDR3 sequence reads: CASKKEGYGYTF. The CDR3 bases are TGTGCCAGCAAGAAGGAGGGGTATGGCTACACCTTC.

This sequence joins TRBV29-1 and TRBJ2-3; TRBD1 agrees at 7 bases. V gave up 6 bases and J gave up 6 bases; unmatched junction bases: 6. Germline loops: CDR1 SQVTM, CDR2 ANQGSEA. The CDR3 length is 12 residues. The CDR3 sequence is CSVTGSPDTQYF. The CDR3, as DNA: TGCAGCGTGACAGGGAGTCCTGATACGCAGTATTTT.

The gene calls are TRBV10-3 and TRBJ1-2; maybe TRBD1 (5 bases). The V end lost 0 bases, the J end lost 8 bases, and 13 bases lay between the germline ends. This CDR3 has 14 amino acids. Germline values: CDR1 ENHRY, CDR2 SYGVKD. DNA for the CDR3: TGTGCCATCAGTGAGTCGTTTCAGGGCGGAGGCTACACCTTC. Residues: CAISESFQGGGYTF.

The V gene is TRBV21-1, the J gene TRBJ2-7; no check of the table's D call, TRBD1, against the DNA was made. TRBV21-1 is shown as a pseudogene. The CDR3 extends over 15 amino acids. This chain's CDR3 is CASSKGDRGSYEQYF. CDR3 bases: TGTGCCAGCAGCAAGGGGGACAGGGGCTCCTACGAGCAGTACTTC.

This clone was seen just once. The CDR3 protein is CASSLIVGGDGYTF. CDR3 nucleotide sequence: TGTGCCAGCAGTTTAATCGTGGGAGGGGACGGCTACACCTTC. This rearrangement joins TRBV28 to TRBJ1-2, with D possibly being TRBD1 (5 bases). Germline-derived CDR1 and CDR2 are MDHEN and SYDVKM. The CDR3 is 14 residues long. The V end lost 2 bases, the J end lost 8 bases, and 15 bases lay between the germline ends.

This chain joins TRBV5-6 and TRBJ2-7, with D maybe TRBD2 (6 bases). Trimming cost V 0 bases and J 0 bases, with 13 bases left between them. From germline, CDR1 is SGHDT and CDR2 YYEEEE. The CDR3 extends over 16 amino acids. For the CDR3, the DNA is TGTGCCAGCAGCTTGGTTGGGGGGTCGTCCTCCTACGAGCAGTACTTC. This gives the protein CASSLVGGSSSYEQYF.

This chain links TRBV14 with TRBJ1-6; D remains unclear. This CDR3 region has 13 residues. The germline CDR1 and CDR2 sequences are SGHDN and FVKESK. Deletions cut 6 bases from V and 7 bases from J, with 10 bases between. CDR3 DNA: TGTGCCAGCAGGGTGGGATTAAATTCACCCCTCCACTTT. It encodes CASRVGLNSPLHF.

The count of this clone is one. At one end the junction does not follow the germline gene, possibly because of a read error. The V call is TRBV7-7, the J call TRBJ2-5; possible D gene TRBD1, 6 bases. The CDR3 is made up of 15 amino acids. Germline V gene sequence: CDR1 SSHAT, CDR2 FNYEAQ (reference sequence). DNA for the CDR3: TGTGCTAGCAGCCAAACGGGGCAGGGGTTCGAGACCCAGTACTTC. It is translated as CASSQTGQGFETQYF.

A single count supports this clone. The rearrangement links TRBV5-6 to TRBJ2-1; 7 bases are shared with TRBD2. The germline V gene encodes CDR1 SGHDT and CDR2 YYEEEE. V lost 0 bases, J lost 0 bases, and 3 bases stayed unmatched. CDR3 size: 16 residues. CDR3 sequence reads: CASSLGLADSYNEQFF. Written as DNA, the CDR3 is TGTGCCAGCAGCTTGGGGCTAGCGGACTCCTACAATGAGCAGTTCTTC.

DNA for the CDR3: TGCGCCAGCAGCTTGGCCTTAGGACAGGGTGAGGCTTTCTTT. Translation gives CASSLALGQGEAFF. The chain uses TRBV5-1 and TRBJ1-1, with 8 positions matching TRBD1. The V and J ends lost 0 bases and 11 bases, in that order; junction bases with no gene match: 9. Germline V gene sequence: CDR1 SGHRS, CDR2 YFSETQ. The CDR3 runs to 14 residues.

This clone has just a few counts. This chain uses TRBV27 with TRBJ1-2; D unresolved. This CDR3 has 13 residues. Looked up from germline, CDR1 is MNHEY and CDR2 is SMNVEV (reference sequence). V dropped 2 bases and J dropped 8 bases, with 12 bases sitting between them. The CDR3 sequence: CASSLRPFVGYTF. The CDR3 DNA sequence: TGTGCCAGCAGTTTACGACCATTTGTGGGCTACACCTTC.

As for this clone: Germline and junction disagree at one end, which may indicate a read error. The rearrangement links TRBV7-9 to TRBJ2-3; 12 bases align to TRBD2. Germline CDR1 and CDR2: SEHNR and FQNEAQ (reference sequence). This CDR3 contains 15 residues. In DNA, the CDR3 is TGTGCCAGCAGCCTGACTAGCGGGGGATTAGATGCGCAGTATTTT. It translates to CASSLTSGGLDAQYF.

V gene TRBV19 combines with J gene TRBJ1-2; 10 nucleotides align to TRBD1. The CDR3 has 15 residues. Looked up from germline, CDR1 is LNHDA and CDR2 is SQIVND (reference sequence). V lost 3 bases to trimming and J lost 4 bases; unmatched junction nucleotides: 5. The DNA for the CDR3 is TGTGCCAGTAGTATCAGGACAGGGGGGTCCTATGGCTACACCTTC. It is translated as CASSIRTGGSYGYTF.

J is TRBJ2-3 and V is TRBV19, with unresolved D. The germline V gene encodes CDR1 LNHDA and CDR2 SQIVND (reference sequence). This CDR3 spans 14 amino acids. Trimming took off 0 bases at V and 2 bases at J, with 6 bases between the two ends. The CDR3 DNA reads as TGTGCCAGTAGTATAGAAGCGTACACAGATACGCAGTATTTT. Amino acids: CASSIEAYTDTQYF.

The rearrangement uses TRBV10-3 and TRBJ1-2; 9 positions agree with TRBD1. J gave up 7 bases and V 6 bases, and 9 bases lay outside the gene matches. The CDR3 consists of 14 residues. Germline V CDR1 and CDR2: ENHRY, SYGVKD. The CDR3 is CAIRGDRESGGYTF. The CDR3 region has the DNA TGTGCCATCAGGGGGGACAGGGAAAGCGGTGGCTACACCTTC.

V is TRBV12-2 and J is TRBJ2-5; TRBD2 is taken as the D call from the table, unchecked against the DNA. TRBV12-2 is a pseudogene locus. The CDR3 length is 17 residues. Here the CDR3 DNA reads TGTGCAAGTCGCTTAGCGCCGAGCGGGGGGGAGCAAGAGACCCAGTACTTC. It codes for CASRLAPSGGEQETQYF.

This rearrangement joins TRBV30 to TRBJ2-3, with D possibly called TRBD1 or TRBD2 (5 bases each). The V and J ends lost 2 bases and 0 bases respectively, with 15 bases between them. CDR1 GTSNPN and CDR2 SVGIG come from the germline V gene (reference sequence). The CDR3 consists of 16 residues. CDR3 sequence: CAWSPEGHSSTDTQYF. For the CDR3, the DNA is TGTGCCTGGAGTCCAGAGGGGCACTCTAGCACAGATACGCAGTATTTT.

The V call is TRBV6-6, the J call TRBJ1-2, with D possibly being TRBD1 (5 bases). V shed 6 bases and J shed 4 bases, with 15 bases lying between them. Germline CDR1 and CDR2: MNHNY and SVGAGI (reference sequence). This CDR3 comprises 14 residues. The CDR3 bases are TGTGCCAGCAGCGGGACTCCACTACCCTATGGCTACACCTTC. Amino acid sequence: CASSGTPLPYGYTF.

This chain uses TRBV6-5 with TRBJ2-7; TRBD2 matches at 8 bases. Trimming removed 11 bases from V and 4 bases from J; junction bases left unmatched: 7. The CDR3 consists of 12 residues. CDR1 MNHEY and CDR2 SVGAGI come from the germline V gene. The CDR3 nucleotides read TGTGCCGGGGGCCCGGGGGGGTACGAGCAGTACTTC. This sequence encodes CAGGPGGYEQYF.

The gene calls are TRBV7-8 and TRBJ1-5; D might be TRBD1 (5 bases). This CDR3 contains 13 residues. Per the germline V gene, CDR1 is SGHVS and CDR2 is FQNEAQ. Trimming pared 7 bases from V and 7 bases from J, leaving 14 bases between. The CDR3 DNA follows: TGTGCCAGCACCACCGGGACGGCACAGCCCCAGCATTTT. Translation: CASTTGTAQPQHF.

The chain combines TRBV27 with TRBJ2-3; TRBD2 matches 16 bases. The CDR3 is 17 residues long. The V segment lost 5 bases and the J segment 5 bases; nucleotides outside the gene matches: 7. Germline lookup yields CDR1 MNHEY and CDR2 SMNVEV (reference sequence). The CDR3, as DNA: TGTGCCAGCAGTCCGGGGACTAGCGGGGGGGCTGTAGATACGCAGTATTTT. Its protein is CASSPGTSGGAVDTQYF.

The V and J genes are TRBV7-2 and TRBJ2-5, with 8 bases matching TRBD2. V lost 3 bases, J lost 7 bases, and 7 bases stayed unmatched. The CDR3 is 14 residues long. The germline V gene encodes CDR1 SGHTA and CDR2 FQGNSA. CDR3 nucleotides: TGTGCCAGCAGCTTCGGGGGGGTCTCTTGGACCCAGTACTTC. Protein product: CASSFGGVSWTQYF.

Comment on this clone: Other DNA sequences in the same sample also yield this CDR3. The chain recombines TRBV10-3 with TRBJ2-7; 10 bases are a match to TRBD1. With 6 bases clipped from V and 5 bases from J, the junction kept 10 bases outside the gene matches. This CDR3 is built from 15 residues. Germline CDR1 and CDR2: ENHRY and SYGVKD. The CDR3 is CAIRNSGTGVHEQYF. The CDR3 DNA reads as TGTGCCATCAGGAATTCCGGGACAGGGGTCCACGAGCAGTACTTC.

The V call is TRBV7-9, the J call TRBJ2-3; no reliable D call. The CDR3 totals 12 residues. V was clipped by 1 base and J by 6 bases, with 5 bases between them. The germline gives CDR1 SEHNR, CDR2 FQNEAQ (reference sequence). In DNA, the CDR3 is TGTGCCAGCAGCTTAGTCGGGGATACGCAGTATTTT. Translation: CASSLVGDTQYF.

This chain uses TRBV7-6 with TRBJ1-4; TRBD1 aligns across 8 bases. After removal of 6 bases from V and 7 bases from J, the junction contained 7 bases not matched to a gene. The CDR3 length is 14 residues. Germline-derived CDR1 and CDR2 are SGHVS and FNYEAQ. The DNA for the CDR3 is TGTGCCAGCAGTGACAGGGGATTGGGTGAAAAACTGTTTTTT. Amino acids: CASSDRGLGEKLFF.